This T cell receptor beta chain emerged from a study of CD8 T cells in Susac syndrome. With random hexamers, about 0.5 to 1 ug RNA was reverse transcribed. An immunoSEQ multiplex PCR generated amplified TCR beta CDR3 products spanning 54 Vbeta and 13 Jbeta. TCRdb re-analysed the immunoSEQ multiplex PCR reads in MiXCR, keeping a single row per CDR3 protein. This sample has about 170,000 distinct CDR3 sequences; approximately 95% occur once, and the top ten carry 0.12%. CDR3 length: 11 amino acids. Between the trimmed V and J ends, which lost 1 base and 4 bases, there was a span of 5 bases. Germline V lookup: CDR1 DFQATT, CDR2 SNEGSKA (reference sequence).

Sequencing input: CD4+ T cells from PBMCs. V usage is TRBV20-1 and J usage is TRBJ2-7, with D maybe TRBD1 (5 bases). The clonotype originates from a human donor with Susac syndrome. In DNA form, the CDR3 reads TGCAGTGCTAGAGGACAGTACGAGCAGTACGTC. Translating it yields CSARGQYEQYV.